The TCR beta chain described here comes from a study of T cell responses to AZD1222 COVID-19 vaccine. Profiled with immunoSEQ multiplex PCR; TCRdb holds only in-frame clones, not every one. The sample has tens of thousands of clones, 65% to 80% seen once. Germline CDR1 and CDR2: SGHAT and FQNNGV. V was trimmed by 4 bases and J by 7 bases, leaving 23 bases between them. The CDR3 spans 16 residues. Study observations and caveats: Among spike-specific TCRs, nearly half reportedly target unmutated variant regions.

Regarding this clone: Antigen: not known.

The sequencing here drew on peripheral blood, taken on day 0 of AZD1222 vaccination. The source is an adult in good health. The chain has TRBV11-2 and TRBJ2-7; either TRBD1 or TRBD2 may fit D (6 bases each). The CDR3 nucleotides are TGTGCCAGCAGCTCCCCGAGGGGGGCTCGGTCAAGTGAGCAGTACTTC. Translated, it gives CASSSPRGARSSEQYF.